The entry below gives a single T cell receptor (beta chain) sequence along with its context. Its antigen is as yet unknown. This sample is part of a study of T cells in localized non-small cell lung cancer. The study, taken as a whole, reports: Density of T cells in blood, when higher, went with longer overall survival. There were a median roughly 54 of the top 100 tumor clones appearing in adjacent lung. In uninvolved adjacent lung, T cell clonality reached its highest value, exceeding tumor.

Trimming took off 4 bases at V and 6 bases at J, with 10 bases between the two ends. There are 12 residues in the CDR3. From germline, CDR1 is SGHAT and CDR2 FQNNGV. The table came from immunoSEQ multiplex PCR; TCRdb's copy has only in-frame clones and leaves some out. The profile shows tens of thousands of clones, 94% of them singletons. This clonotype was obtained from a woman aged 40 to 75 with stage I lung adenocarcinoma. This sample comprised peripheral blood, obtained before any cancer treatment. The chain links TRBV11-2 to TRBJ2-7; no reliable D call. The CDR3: CASSSPRAEQYF. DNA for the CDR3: TGTGCCAGCAGCTCCCCCCGCGCCGAGCAGTACTTC.